This TCR beta chain emerged from a study of early T cells in non-severe SARS-CoV-2 infection. The V and J ends lost 0 bases and 3 bases respectively, with 8 bases between them. CDR3 length: 14 residues. Germline CDR1 SGHRS, CDR2 YFSETQ. Individual cDNA molecules each received unique molecular identifiers attached to them. TCRdb analysed the 5' RACE reads with MiXCR anew, one entry per CDR3 protein. This sample has 75,000 to 80,000 distinct CDR3 sequences, with 8.5% to 10% found just once. This rearrangement joins TRBV5-1 to TRBJ2-3; D unresolved. Sequencing used whole blood. This receptor was obtained from an adult who was a healthcare worker with PCR-confirmed SARS-CoV-2 infection or an uninfected control (not recorded which). CDR3 region: CASSLGWLTDTQYF. The CDR3, as DNA: TGCGCCAGCAGCTTGGGTTGGTTAACAGATACGCAGTATTTT.